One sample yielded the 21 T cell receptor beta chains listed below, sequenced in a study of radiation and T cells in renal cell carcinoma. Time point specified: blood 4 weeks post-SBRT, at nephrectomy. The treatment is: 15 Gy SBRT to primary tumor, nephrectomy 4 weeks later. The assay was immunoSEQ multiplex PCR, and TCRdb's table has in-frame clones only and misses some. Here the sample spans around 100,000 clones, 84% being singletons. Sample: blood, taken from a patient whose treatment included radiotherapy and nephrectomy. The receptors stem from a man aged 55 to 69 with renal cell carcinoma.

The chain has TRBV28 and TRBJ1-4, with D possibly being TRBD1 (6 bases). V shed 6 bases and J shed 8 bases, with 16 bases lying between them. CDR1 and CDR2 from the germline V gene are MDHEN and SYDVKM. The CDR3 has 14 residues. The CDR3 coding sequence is TGTGCCAGCAGCCTTAGGGGGGGTCGGGAAAAACTGTTTTTT. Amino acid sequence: CASSLRGGREKLFF.

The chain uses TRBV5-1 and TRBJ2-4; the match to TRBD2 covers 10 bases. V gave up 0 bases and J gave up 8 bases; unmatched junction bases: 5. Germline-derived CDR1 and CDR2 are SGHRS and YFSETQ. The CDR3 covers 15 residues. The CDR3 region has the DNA TGCGCCAGCAGCTTGGTTTCTAGCGGGAGCGACATTCAGTACTTC. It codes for CASSLVSSGSDIQYF.

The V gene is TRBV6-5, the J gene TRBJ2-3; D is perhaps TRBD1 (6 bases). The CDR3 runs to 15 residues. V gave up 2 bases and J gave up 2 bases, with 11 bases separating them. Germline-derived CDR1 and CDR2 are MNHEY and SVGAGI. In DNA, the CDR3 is TGTGCCAGCAGTTACACCCGGGACAACACAGATACGCAGTATTTT. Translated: CASSYTRDNTDTQYF.

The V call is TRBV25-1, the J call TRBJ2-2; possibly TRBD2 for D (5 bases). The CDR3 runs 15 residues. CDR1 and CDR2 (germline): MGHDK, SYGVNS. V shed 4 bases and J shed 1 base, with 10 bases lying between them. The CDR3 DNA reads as TGTGCCAGCAGTGTCGGCGGGTGGAACACCGGGGAGCTGTTTTTT. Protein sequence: CASSVGGWNTGELFF.

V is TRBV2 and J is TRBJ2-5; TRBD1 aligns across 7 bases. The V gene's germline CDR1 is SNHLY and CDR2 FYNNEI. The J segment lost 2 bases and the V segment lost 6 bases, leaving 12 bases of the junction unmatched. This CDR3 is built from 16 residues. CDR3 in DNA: TGTGCCAGCAGCCCAGAGAGACAGGGCGGACAAGAGACCCAGTACTTC. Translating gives CASSPERQGGQETQYF. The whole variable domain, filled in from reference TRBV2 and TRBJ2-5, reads EPEVTQTPSHQVTQMGQEVILRCVPISNHLYFYWYRQILGQKVEFLVSFYNNEISEKSEIFDDQFSVERPDGSNFTLKIRSTKLEDSAMYFCASSPERQGGQETQYFGPGTRLLVL.

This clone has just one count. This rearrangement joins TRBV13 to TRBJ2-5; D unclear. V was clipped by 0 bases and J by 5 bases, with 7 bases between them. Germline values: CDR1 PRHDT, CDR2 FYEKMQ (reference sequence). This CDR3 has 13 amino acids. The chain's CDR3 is CASSLGGWETQYF. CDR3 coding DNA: TGTGCCAGCAGCTTAGGGGGGTGGGAGACCCAGTACTTC.

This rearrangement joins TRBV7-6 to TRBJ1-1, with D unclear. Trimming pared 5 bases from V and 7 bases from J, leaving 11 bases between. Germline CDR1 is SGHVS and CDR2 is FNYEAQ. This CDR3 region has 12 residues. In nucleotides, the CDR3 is TGTGCCAGCAGCGCCTGGGCAGGTGAAGCTTTCTTT. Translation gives CASSAWAGEAFF.

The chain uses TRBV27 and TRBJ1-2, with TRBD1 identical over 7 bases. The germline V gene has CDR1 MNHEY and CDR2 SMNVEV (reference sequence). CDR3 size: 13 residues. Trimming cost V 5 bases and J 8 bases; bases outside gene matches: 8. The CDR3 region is CASSKQGPSGYTF. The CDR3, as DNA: TGTGCCAGCAGTAAACAGGGGCCCTCAGGCTACACCTTC.

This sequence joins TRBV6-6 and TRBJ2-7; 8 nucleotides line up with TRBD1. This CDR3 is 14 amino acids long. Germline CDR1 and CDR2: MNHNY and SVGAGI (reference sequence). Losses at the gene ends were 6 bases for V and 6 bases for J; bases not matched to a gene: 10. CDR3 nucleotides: TGTGCCAGCAGCCCCCGGACAGGGTACGGCGAGCAGTACTTC. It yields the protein CASSPRTGYGEQYF.

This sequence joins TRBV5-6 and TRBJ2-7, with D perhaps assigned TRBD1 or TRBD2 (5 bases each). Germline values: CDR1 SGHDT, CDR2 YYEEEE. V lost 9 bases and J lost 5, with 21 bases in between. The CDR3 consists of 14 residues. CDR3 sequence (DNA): TGTGCCATCCAAGCTAATAGGGGACCCCACGAGCAGTACTTC. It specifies CAIQANRGPHEQYF.

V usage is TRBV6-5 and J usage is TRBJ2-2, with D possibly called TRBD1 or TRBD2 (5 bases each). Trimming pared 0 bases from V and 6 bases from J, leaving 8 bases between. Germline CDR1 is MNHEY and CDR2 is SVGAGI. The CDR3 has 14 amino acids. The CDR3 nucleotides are TGTGCCAGCAGTTACTCGAGGGGTCCCGGGGAGCTGTTTTTT. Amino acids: CASSYSRGPGELFF.

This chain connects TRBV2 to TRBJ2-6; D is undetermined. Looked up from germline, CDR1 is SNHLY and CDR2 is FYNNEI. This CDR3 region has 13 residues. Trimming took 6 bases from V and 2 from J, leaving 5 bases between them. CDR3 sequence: CASREPGANVLTF. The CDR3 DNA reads TGTGCCAGCAGGGAACCTGGGGCCAACGTCCTGACTTTC.

The CDR3 here is CASSLTTDSNYGYTF. The CDR3 nucleotides read TGTGCCAGCAGCTTAACGACAGACTCTAACTATGGCTACACCTTC. The V and J genes are TRBV7-9 and TRBJ1-2; weak D call: TRBD1 (5 bases). Per the germline V gene, CDR1 is SEHNR and CDR2 is FQNEAQ (reference sequence). The CDR3 consists of 15 residues. Between the trimmed V and J ends, which lost 2 bases and 0 bases, there was a span of 10 bases.

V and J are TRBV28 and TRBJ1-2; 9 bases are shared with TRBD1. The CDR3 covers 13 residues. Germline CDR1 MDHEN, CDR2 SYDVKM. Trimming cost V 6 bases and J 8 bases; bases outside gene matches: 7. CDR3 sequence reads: CASSSTDRGGYTF. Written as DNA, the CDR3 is TGTGCCAGCAGCTCTACGGACAGGGGAGGCTACACCTTC.

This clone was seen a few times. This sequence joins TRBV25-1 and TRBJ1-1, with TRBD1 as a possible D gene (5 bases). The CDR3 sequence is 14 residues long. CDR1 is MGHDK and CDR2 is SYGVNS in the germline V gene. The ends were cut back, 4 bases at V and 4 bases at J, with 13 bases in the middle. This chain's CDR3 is CASSVGGGRTEAFF. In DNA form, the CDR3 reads TGTGCCAGCAGTGTAGGCGGGGGACGCACTGAAGCTTTCTTT.

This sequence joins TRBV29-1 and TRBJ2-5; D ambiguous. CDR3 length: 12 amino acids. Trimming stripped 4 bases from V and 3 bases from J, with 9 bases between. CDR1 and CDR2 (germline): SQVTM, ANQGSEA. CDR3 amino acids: CSVVQPEETQYF. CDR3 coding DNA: TGCAGCGTTGTACAGCCGGAAGAGACCCAGTACTTC. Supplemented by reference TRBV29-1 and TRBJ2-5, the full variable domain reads SAVISQKPSRDICQRGTSLTIQCQVDSQVTMMFWYRQQPGQSLTLIATANQGSEATYESGFVIDKFPISRPNLTFSTLTVSNMSPEDSSIYLCSVVQPEETQYFGPGTRLLVL.

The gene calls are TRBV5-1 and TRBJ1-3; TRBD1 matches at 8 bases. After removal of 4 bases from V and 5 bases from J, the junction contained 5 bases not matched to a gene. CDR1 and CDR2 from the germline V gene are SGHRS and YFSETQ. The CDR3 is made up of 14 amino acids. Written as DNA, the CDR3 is TGCGCCAGCAGCGTAGGACAGGGAAGAAACACCATATATTTT. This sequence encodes CASSVGQGRNTIYF. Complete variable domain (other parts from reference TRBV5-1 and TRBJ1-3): KAGVTQTPRYLIKTRGQQVTLSCSPISGHRSVSWYQQTPGQGLQFLFEYFSETQRNKGNFPGRFSGRQFSNSRSEMNVSTLELGDSALYLCASSVGQGRNTIYFGEGSWLTVV.

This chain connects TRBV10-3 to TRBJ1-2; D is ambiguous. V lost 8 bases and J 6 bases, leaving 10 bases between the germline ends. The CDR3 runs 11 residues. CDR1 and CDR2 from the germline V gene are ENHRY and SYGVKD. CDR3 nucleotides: TGTGCCATCGGGCGCGGGGATGGCTACACCTTC. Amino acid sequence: CAIGRGDGYTF.

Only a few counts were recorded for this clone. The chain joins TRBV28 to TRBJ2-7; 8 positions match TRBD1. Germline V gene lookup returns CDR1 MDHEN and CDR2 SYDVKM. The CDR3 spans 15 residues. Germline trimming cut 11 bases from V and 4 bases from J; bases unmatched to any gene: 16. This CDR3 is CACSKPGQGRYEQYF. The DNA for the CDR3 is TGTGCCTGTTCCAAGCCTGGACAGGGAAGGTACGAGCAGTACTTC.

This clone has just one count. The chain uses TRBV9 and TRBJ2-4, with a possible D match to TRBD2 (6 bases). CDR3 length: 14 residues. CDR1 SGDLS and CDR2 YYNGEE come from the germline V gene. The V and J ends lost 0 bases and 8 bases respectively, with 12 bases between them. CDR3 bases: TGTGCCAGCAGCGTAGGAGGCGGGATAGACATTCAGTACTTC. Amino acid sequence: CASSVGGGIDIQYF. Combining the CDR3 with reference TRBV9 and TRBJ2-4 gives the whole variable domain DSGVTQTPKHLITATGQRVTLRCSPRSGDLSVYWYQQSLDQGLQFLIQYYNGEERAKGNILERFSAQQFPDLHSELNLSSLELGDSALYFCASSVGGGIDIQYFGAGTRLSVL.

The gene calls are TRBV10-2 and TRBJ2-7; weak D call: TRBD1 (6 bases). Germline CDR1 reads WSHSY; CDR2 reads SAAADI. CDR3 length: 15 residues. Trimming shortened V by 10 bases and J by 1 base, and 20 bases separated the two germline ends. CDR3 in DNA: TGCGCCACTTTGGGAGTGGGACAACTTTCCTACGAGCAGTACTTC. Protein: CATLGVGQLSYEQYF.